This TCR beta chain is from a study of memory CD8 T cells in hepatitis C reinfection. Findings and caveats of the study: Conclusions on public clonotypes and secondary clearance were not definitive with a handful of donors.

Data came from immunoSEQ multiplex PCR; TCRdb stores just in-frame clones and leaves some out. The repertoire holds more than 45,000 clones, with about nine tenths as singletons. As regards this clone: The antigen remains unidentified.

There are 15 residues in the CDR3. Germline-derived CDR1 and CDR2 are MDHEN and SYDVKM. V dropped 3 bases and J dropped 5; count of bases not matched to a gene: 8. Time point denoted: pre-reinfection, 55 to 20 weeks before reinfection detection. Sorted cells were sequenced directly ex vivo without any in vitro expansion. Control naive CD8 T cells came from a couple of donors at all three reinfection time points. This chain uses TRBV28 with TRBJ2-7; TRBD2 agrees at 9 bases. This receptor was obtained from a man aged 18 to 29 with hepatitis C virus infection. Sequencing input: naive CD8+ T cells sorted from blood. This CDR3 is CASSLGTSNVDEQYF. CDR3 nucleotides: TGTGCCAGCAGTTTGGGGACTAGCAACGTCGACGAGCAGTACTTC.